Listed below are T cell receptor beta chains from one sample, sequenced in a study of shared clonotypes between healthy human individuals. Produced via immunoSEQ multiplex PCR; TCRdb's table is partial and in-frame only. The sample consists of around 1 million clones, around 80% of them appearing once. Sequenced material: memory CD4+ T cells sorted from blood. Receptors were obtained from a man younger than 30 in good health. CDR3s include the opening cysteine and the closing phenylalanine or tryptophan. A D gene is named only where the DNA matches it firmly. Rows give clone size only sometimes, using once, few, many, or a class for an expanded clone.

clone size	D gene	V gene	CDR3 length	J gene	CDR3 protein	CDR3 DNA
many	TRBD2	TRBV7-2	16	TRBJ2-7	CASSLDGSGTPYEQYF	TGTGCCAGCAGCTTAGATGGTAGCGGGACCCCCTACGAGCAGTACTTC
-	-	TRBV6-6	12	TRBJ2-7	CASSQGLGEQYF	TGTGCCAGCTCGCAGGGATTGGGGGAGCAGTACTTC
-	-	TRBV11-2	13	TRBJ1-1	CASSPIGFTEAFF	TGTGCCAGCAGCCCGATCGGGTTCACTGAAGCTTTCTTT
-	TRBD2	TRBV4-1	16	TRBJ2-5	CASSPVGGWGKETQYF	TGCGCCAGCAGCCCTGTGGGAGGGTGGGGGAAAGAGACCCAGTACTTC
once	-	TRBV5-4	14	TRBJ2-3	CASSRTASTDTQYF	TGTGCCAGCAGCCGGACAGCGAGCACAGATACGCAGTATTTT
-	TRBD2	TRBV7-9	19	TRBJ2-4	CASSLSAGTSVSAKNIQYF	TGTGCCAGCAGCTTATCCGCGGGGACTAGCGTTTCAGCCAAAAACATTCAGTACTTC
-	TRBD2	TRBV7-6	16	TRBJ2-6	CASSPFSGAGANVLTF	TGTGCCAGCAGCCCGTTCAGCGGGGCTGGGGCCAACGTCCTGACTTTC
once	TRBD1	TRBV5-4	15	TRBJ2-2	CASSSRGTNTGELFF	TGTGCCAGCAGCTCCAGGGGGACGAACACCGGGGAGCTGTTTTTT
-	-	TRBV2	15	TRBJ2-1	CASSEDRGSYNEQFF	TGTGCCAGCAGTGAAGACCGGGGCTCCTACAATGAGCAGTTCTTC
-	-	TRBV5-4	16	TRBJ2-3	CASSLDPSLGTDTQYF	TGTGCCAGCAGCTTGGATCCTAGCTTGGGCACAGATACGCAGTATTTT
-	TRBD1	TRBV6-6	16	TRBJ2-1	CASSPPGQGVLNEQFF	TGTGCCAGCAGTCCACCGGGACAGGGGGTTTTAAATGAGCAGTTCTTC
-	-	TRBV30	14	TRBJ2-3	CAWSVGPARDTQYF	TGTGCCTGGAGTGTGGGCCCAGCTAGGGATACGCAGTATTTT
-	-	TRBV30	15	TRBJ1-4	CAWSVRTTTNEKLFF	TGTGCCTGGAGTGTACGTACCACAACTAATGAAAAACTGTTTTTT
-	-	TRBV10-1	13	TRBJ1-2	CASSERTNYGYTF	TGCGCCAGCAGTGAGCGGACTAACTATGGCTACACCTTC
-	-	TRBV5-1	17	TRBJ1-6	CASSLAEASSYNSPLHF	TGCGCCAGCAGCTTGGCCGAAGCCAGCTCCTATAATTCACCCCTCCACTTT
-	TRBD1	TRBV16	13	TRBJ1-2	CASSQGQAEGYTF	TGTGCCAGCAGCCAAGGACAGGCAGAAGGCTACACCTTC
few	-	TRBV6-6	15	TRBJ2-6	CASSDRFQGANVLTF	TGTGCCAGCAGCGACAGGTTCCAAGGGGCCAACGTCCTGACTTTC
-	-	TRBV28	12	TRBJ1-5	CASSLSGQPQHF	TGTGCCAGCAGTTTATCGGGTCAGCCCCAGCATTTT